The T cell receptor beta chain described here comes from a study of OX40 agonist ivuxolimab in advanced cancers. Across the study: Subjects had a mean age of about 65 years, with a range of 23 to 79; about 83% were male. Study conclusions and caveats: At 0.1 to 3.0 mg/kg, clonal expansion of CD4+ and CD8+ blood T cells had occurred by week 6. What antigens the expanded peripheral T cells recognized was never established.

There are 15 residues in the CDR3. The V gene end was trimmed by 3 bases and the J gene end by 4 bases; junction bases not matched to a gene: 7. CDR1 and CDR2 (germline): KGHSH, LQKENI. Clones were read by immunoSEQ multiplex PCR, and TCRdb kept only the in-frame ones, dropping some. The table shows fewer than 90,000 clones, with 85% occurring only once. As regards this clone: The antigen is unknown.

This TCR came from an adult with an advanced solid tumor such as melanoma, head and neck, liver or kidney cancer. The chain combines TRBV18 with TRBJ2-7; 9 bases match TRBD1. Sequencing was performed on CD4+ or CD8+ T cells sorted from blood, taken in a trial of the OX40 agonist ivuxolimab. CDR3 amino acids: CASSPRDREAYEQYF. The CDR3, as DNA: TGTGCCAGCTCACCCCGGGACAGGGAGGCTTACGAGCAGTACTTC.